The TCR beta chain described here comes from a study of T cell repertoires in cytomegalovirus infection. The wider study: Matching HLA type and CMV infection were both indicated by public TCR beta signatures.

Study results and caveats: Pooled public TCR beta family frequency picked out CMV carriers with the relevant HLA. Predominance within the ex vivo response was attributable to HLA-C-restricted CMV-specific TCR beta clonotypes.

This CDR3 is built from 16 residues. Germline V lookup: CDR1 MNHEY, CDR2 SVGAGI. Trimming pared 0 bases from V and 5 bases from J, leaving 14 bases between. TCRdb reprocessed the reads via MiXCR and lists one record per CDR3 protein. The sample contains about 680,000 distinct CDR3 sequences, less than 25% of which appear only once. This clonotype has just a few counts. Its antigen is not known. The chain couples TRBV6-5 to TRBJ2-1, with D possibly matching TRBD2 (6 bases). This receptor was obtained from a human donor in good health (CMV status not recorded). Some clones in this sample may be carry-over from other donors' samples. The sample consisted of CD8+ T cells from PBMCs. The CDR3 bases are TGTGCCAGCAGTTACTCGATAGCCCGCGGGGACAATGAGCAGTTCTTC. Amino acids: CASSYSIARGDNEQFF.